The rows below give T cell receptor beta chains drawn from one sample of a study of blood T cells in healthy people across ages. TCRdb recomputed calls from the 5' RACE reads with MiXCR, one row per CDR3 protein. The sample includes approximately 830,000 distinct CDR3 sequences, around 62% seen only once; the top ten take approximately 30%. Sequencing input: blood. The receptors derive from a man aged 25 to 45 in good health. Each CDR3 is given with its conserved first and last residue. The D gene is left open where the match is weak. Clone size, where shown, is once, few, many, or a class for clones that have expanded.

clone size	V gene	D gene	J gene	CDR3 protein	CDR3 DNA
once	TRBV6-5	NA	TRBJ2-3	CASSFQRTDTQYF	TGTGCCAGCAGTTTTCAGCGCACAGATACGCAGTATTTT
NA	TRBV9	NA	TRBJ2-4	CASSQSGVAKNIQYF	TGTGCCAGCAGCCAATCTGGGGTTGCCAAAAACATTCAGTACTTC
few	TRBV7-9	NA	TRBJ2-6	CASSFTDSGANVLTF	TGTGCCAGCAGCTTTACCGACTCTGGGGCCAACGTCCTGACTTTC
NA	TRBV3-1	NA	TRBJ2-1	CASSQGGRGTYNEQFF	TGTGCCAGCAGCCAGGGGGGAAGGGGAACCTACAATGAGCAGTTCTTC
few	TRBV14	NA	TRBJ1-2	CASSRGAPGADYGYTF	TGTGCCAGCAGCCGGGGGGCCCCGGGCGCGGACTATGGCTACACCTTC
few	TRBV3-1	NA	TRBJ1-6	CASSHRAGNSPLHF	TGTGCCAGCAGCCACAGGGCCGGCAATTCACCCCTCCACTTT
NA	TRBV7-6	NA	TRBJ2-7	CASSRPNQSSYNEQYF	TGTGCCAGCAGCCGCCCTAACCAAAGCTCCTACAATGAGCAGTACTTC
NA	TRBV20-1	TRBD2	TRBJ2-3	CSASWTSPVGTDTQYF	TGCAGTGCTAGTTGGACTAGCCCAGTTGGCACAGATACGCAGTATTTT
NA	TRBV10-3	NA	TRBJ2-3	CAISESGRDTQYF	TGTGCCATCAGTGAGTCGGGGCGGGATACGCAGTATTTT
NA	TRBV7-9	TRBD1	TRBJ2-1	CASSLVGTGGKNEQFF	TGTGCCAGCAGCTTAGTTGGGACAGGGGGCAAGAATGAGCAGTTCTTC
few	TRBV7-2	NA	TRBJ2-3	CASSLVEEGTDTQYF	TGTGCCAGCAGCTTAGTGGAGGAAGGCACAGATACGCAGTATTTT
few	TRBV16	NA	TRBJ1-2	CASSQFPGANYGYTF	TGTGCCAGCAGCCAATTCCCAGGGGCAAACTATGGCTACACCTTC
NA	TRBV6-6	NA	TRBJ2-3	CATRTDTQYF	TGTGCCACCAGGACAGATACGCAGTATTTT
NA	TRBV20-1	TRBD1	TRBJ2-7	CSAGSDRFSYEQYF	TGCAGTGCTGGCTCGGACAGGTTCTCCTACGAGCAGTACTTC
NA	TRBV29-1	NA	TRBJ2-2	CSVETKSGTGELFF	TGCAGCGTTGAAACCAAGTCGGGCACCGGGGAGCTGTTTTTT
NA	TRBV7-2	NA	TRBJ2-5	CASSLRGGGSYQETQYF	TGTGCCAGCAGCTTGCGGGGAGGGGGGTCGTACCAAGAGACCCAGTACTTC
few	TRBV7-2	TRBD2	TRBJ2-7	CASSSSRLTRTSGGSSYEQYF	TGTGCCAGCAGCTCATCGCGCCTGACCCGGACTAGCGGGGGTTCCTCCTACGAGCAGTACTTC
NA	TRBV7-6	NA	TRBJ2-7	CASSLEQGVYEQYF	TGTGCCAGCAGCTTAGAGCAGGGAGTCTACGAGCAGTACTTC
NA	TRBV7-9	TRBD1	TRBJ2-7	CASSLRGQSEQYF	TGTGCCAGCAGCTTACGGGGACAGAGCGAGCAGTACTTC
few	TRBV7-8	TRBD2	TRBJ2-1	CASSSLGGDSYNEQFF	TGTGCCAGCAGCTCCTTGGGGGGGGACTCCTACAATGAGCAGTTCTTC
NA	TRBV11-2	NA	TRBJ2-3	CASSLVPHTQYF	TGTGCCAGCAGCTTAGTTCCCCATACGCAGTATTTT
few	TRBV20-1	NA	TRBJ2-3	CSAERTRDTQYF	TGCAGTGCGGAACGAACCCGAGATACGCAGTATTTT
NA	TRBV20-1	NA	TRBJ1-3	CSAPSGNTIYF	TGCAGTGCCCCCTCTGGAAACACCATATATTTT
NA	TRBV6-7	TRBD2	TRBJ2-5	CASSYTWTGLDKTQYF	TGTGCCAGCAGTTACACTTGGACCGGACTAGACAAGACCCAGTACTTC
NA	TRBV12-3/TRBV12-4	NA	TRBJ2-2	CASTWAGELFF	TGTGCCAGCACTTGGGCCGGGGAGCTGTTTTTT
many	TRBV7-2	TRBD2	TRBJ2-7	CASSSEGRGGTYEQYF	TGTGCCAGCAGCTCGGAAGGGCGGGGGGGCACCTACGAGCAGTACTTC
few	TRBV20-1	NA	TRBJ2-3	CSARRLERDTQYF	TGCAGTGCTAGAAGACTAGAACGAGATACGCAGTATTTT
NA	TRBV4-3	TRBD1	TRBJ2-1	CASSRLGGDTYNEQFF	TGCGCCAGCAGCCGGCTAGGGGGCGATACCTACAATGAGCAGTTCTTC
NA	TRBV10-3	TRBD1	TRBJ2-7	CAISQDRSSYEQYF	TGTGCCATCAGCCAGGACAGGAGCTCCTACGAGCAGTACTTC
few	TRBV4-2	TRBD2	TRBJ2-4	CASSQPNRASLAGGPWDKNIQYF	TGTGCCAGCAGCCAACCCAACAGGGCCTCACTAGCGGGGGGGCCTTGGGACAAAAACATTCAGTACTTC
few	TRBV4-3	NA	TRBJ1-4	CASSQRYGVNEKLFF	TGCGCCAGCAGCCAAAGATATGGCGTTAATGAAAAACTGTTTTTT
NA	TRBV20-1	NA	TRBJ2-7	CSARDASPGPYEQYF	TGCAGTGCTAGAGATGCTAGCCCGGGGCCCTACGAGCAGTACTTC
NA	TRBV28	TRBD2	TRBJ2-1	CASRRGIEQFF	TGTGCCAGCAGGCGGGGGATTGAGCAGTTCTTC
once	TRBV6-1	NA	TRBJ2-6	CASRFVSGANVLTF	TGTGCCAGCAGGTTCGTGTCTGGGGCCAACGTCCTGACTTTC
NA	TRBV4-2	NA	TRBJ1-4	CASSQPTDHNEKLFF	TGTGCCAGCAGCCAACCTACAGACCATAATGAAAAACTGTTTTTT
NA	TRBV25-1	NA	TRBJ1-4	CASRRAGANEKLFF	TGTGCCAGCAGAAGGGCGGGAGCTAATGAAAAACTGTTTTTT
few	TRBV10-3	TRBD2	TRBJ2-3	CAISERSTSGGGDTQYF	TGTGCCATCAGTGAGCGCTCCACTAGCGGGGGCGGAGATACGCAGTATTTT
few	TRBV28	TRBD1	TRBJ2-7	CASPGQGFNEQYF	TGTGCCAGCCCGGGACAGGGTTTCAACGAGCAGTACTTC
few	TRBV9	TRBD2	TRBJ2-5	CASSAPGTSGIGPQETQYF	TGTGCCAGCAGCGCCCCCGGGACTAGCGGGATCGGCCCACAAGAGACCCAGTACTTC
few	TRBV6-1	NA	TRBJ2-5	CASTQGWNQETQYF	TGTGCCAGCACCCAAGGGTGGAACCAAGAGACCCAGTACTTC
NA	TRBV20-1	NA	TRBJ2-5	CSARSETQYF	TGCAGTGCTAGATCAGAGACCCAGTACTTC
NA	TRBV12-3/TRBV12-4	NA	TRBJ2-5	CASSLGGAFGKETQYF	TGTGCCAGCAGTTTAGGGGGGGCTTTCGGAAAAGAGACCCAGTACTTC
NA	TRBV7-2	TRBD2	TRBJ2-5	CASSPLGLVETQYF	TGTGCCAGCAGCCCCCTGGGACTAGTAGAGACCCAGTACTTC
NA	TRBV12-3/TRBV12-4	NA	TRBJ2-3	CASRIGLRGSTDTQYF	TGTGCCAGCAGAATCGGGCTAAGAGGGAGCACAGATACGCAGTATTTT
NA	TRBV25-1	TRBD1	TRBJ2-5	CASSDPRTGKETQYF	TGTGCCAGCAGTGATCCCCGGACAGGGAAAGAGACCCAGTACTTC
NA	TRBV7-2	TRBD1	TRBJ2-7	CAGSTQRTGRGYEQYF	TGTGCCGGCAGCACCCAGCGGACAGGGCGAGGCTACGAGCAGTACTTC
NA	TRBV10-3	TRBD2	TRBJ2-3	CAIRLQGTSGGASSTDTQYF	TGTGCCATCAGACTACAGGGGACTAGCGGGGGGGCCTCTAGCACAGATACGCAGTATTTT
NA	TRBV7-6	NA	TRBJ2-1	CASSQHRRADYNEQFF	TGTGCCAGCAGCCAGCACCGCAGGGCAGACTACAATGAGCAGTTCTTC